The clone carrying this TCR beta chain was found many times. The CDR3 contains 14 residues. Trimming shortened V by 3 bases and J by 1 base, and 8 bases separated the two germline ends. Germline CDR1 and CDR2: SGDLS and YYNGEE. This entry belongs to a study of CD8 T cells in ankylosing spondylitis. TCRdb used MiXCR to reprocess the 5' RACE reads, holding one entry per CDR3 protein. The sample comprises 25,000 to 35,000 distinct CDR3 sequences, more than 25% of which are singletons, and 45% rests with the top ten. This TCR was recovered from a male donor with ankylosing spondylitis. The specimen sequenced was synovial fluid, either unsorted or a sorted T cell fraction (not recorded which). The chain recombines TRBV9 with TRBJ2-4; D gene uncertain. DNA of the CDR3: TGTGCCAGCAGCGGCGAGTTGGCCAAAAACATTCAGTACTTC. Its protein is CASSGELAKNIQYF.